What follows are 21 T cell receptor beta chains derived from one specimen sequenced in a study of CD8 T cells in Susac syndrome. Random hexamers were used to reverse transcribe the RNA input (about 0.5 to 1 ug). Each CDR3 protein is one row after TCRdb ran MiXCR on the immunoSEQ multiplex PCR reads. The sample has 100,000 to 150,000 distinct CDR3 sequences, 85% to 95% seen once. Input material: CD8+ T cells from PBMCs. The receptor set was obtained from a human donor with multiple sclerosis.

The chain employs TRBV7-9 and TRBJ2-3; the D gene is possibly TRBD2 (6 bases). The CDR3 covers 14 residues. Germline V gene sequence: CDR1 SEHNR, CDR2 FQNEAQ (reference sequence). Deletions cut 5 bases from V and 6 bases from J, with 15 bases between. DNA of the CDR3: TGTGCCAGCAGCAGGCGCGGGGTCAGGGATACGCAGTATTTT. It is translated as CASSRRGVRDTQYF.

The chain recombines TRBV14 with TRBJ2-1, with 10 bases fitting TRBD2. CDR1 and CDR2 (germline): SGHDN, FVKESK. The V segment lost 0 bases and the J segment 8 bases; nucleotides outside the gene matches: 10. The CDR3 runs 17 residues. The CDR3 DNA follows: TGTGCCAGCAGCCAAGAGGGTACGTCTAGCGGGAGACATGAGCAGTTCTTC. Translating it yields CASSQEGTSSGRHEQFF.

The V and J genes are TRBV4-1 and TRBJ2-5; 7 nucleotides match TRBD2. The CDR3 length is 14 residues. Germline V gene lookup returns CDR1 MGHRA and CDR2 YSYEKL. V was pared by 5 bases and J by 5 bases, with 8 bases of the junction left unmatched. CDR3 in amino acids: CASSYPGGGETQYF. The CDR3 nucleotides read TGCGCCAGCAGCTACCCGGGAGGAGGGGAGACCCAGTACTTC.

The chain has TRBV21-1 and TRBJ1-2. TRBV21-1 is reported as a pseudogene. CDR3 size: 17 residues. The CDR3 here is CASSKSTTRAANYGYTF. The CDR3 DNA follows: TGTGCCAGCAGCAAATCTACTACGCGGGCGGCTAACTATGGCTACACCTTC.

The chain is built from TRBV2 and TRBJ2-6, with 7 bases that match TRBD2. The trim removed 7 bases at V and 0 bases at J, leaving 9 bases unmatched. Per the germline V gene, CDR1 is SNHLY and CDR2 is FYNNEI. The CDR3 loop spans 17 amino acids. CDR3 DNA sequence: TGTGCCAGCAAAGTTACTAGCGCGAGCTCTGGGGCCAACGTCCTGACTTTC. This translates into CASKVTSASSGANVLTF.

V is TRBV5-1 and J is TRBJ2-1; 11 nucleotides agree with TRBD2. Per germline, CDR1 SGHRS and CDR2 YFSETQ. The CDR3 loop spans 14 amino acids. V lost 2 bases and J lost 9; bases outside the gene matches: 4. CDR3 sequence: CASSFSGGAVEQFF. Written as DNA, the CDR3 is TGCGCCAGCAGCTTTAGCGGGGGGGCGGTTGAGCAGTTCTTC. Supplemented by reference TRBV5-1 and TRBJ2-1, the full variable domain reads KAGVTQTPRYLIKTRGQQVTLSCSPISGHRSVSWYQQTPGQGLQFLFEYFSETQRNKGNFPGRFSGRQFSNSRSEMNVSTLELGDSALYLCASSFSGGAVEQFFGPGTRLTVL.

The V call is TRBV11-2, the J call TRBJ2-2, with 10 positions matching TRBD2. With 5 bases clipped from V and 4 bases from J, the junction kept 13 bases outside the gene matches. CDR1 is SGHAT, CDR2 FQNNGV, per germline. This CDR3 has 18 residues. The CDR3 sequence: CASSRSGAGGPVTGELFF. In DNA form, the CDR3 reads TGTGCCAGCAGCCGGTCGGGAGCGGGAGGGCCGGTCACCGGGGAGCTGTTTTTT.

This clonotype occurred once. V is TRBV20-1 and J is TRBJ1-2; tentatively, D is TRBD1 (5 bases). The CDR3 is 14 amino acids. Per the germline V gene, CDR1 is DFQATT and CDR2 is SNEGSKA (reference sequence). The V end lost 2 bases, the J end lost 1 base, and 11 bases lay between the germline ends. CDR3 protein: CSARRDDSNYGYTF. In DNA, the CDR3 is TGCAGTGCTAGAAGGGACGATAGTAACTATGGCTACACCTTC.

The table lists this clonotype with a few counts. The chain carries TRBV5-6 and TRBJ2-7; D is ambiguous. Germline CDR1 is SGHDT and CDR2 is YYEEEE. The CDR3 has 14 residues. The V gene lost 0 bases and the J gene lost 0 bases, with 7 bases spanning the gap. CDR3 in amino acids: CASSLVGSSYEQYF. CDR3 coding DNA: TGTGCCAGCAGCTTGGTCGGAAGCTCCTACGAGCAGTACTTC. Full variable domain (outside the CDR3, taken from reference TRBV5-6 and TRBJ2-7): DAGVTQSPTHLIKTRGQQVTLRCSPKSGHDTVSWYQQALGQGPQFIFQYYEEEERQRGNFPDRFSGHQFPNYSSELNVNALLLGDSALYLCASSLVGSSYEQYFGPGTRLTVT.

This sequence joins TRBV3-1 and TRBJ2-5; 10 nucleotides line up with TRBD2. V trimming: 5 bases; J trimming: 4 bases; junction bases outside the gene matches: 10. The germline V gene encodes CDR1 LGHDT and CDR2 YNNKEL (reference sequence). The CDR3 is 16 amino acids. CDR3 nucleotide sequence: TGTGCCAGCAGCTCACATAGCGGGGGGAGGTCAGAGACCCAGTACTTC. Translated: CASSSHSGGRSETQYF.

The chain links TRBV12-3 or TRBV12-4 to TRBJ2-2; TRBD1 matches at 7 bases. This CDR3 is built from 17 residues. With V trimmed by 3 bases and J by 3 bases, 10 bases remained unmatched. DNA of the CDR3: TGTGCCAGCAGTTTCCCAGCCCAGGGGGAAGACACCGGGGAGCTGTTTTTT. Translated, it gives CASSFPAQGEDTGELFF.

This clonotype has only one observation. The rearrangement uses TRBV11-2 and TRBJ1-1, with TRBD1 identical over 7 bases. V trimming: 0 bases; J trimming: 3 bases; junction bases outside the gene matches: 10. The CDR3 is made up of 17 amino acids. Germline CDR1 is SGHAT and CDR2 is FQNNGV. CDR3 in amino acids: CASSLDRNRGVDTEAFF. Written as DNA, the CDR3 is TGTGCCAGCAGCTTAGATCGAAACAGGGGTGTGGACACTGAAGCTTTCTTT.

The rearrangement uses TRBV7-9 and TRBJ1-2; TRBD1 agrees at 9 bases. CDR3 length: 15 residues. From germline, CDR1 is SEHNR and CDR2 FQNEAQ (reference sequence). V lost 5 bases and J lost 6; bases outside the gene matches: 10. CDR3 sequence: CASSHPGTGKHGYTF. In nucleotides, the CDR3 is TGTGCCAGCAGCCACCCCGGGACAGGGAAGCATGGCTACACCTTC.

The chain carries TRBV5-6 and TRBJ2-7, with 10 bases aligning to TRBD2. V was clipped by 6 bases and J by 1 base; unmatched bases: 4. Germline CDR1 SGHDT, CDR2 YYEEEE. The CDR3 extends over 14 amino acids. The CDR3 here is CASTLAGASYEQYF. CDR3 nucleotide sequence: TGTGCCAGCACCCTAGCGGGGGCGTCCTACGAGCAGTACTTC.

The J gene is TRBJ2-7, the V gene TRBV7-9; the D gene could be TRBD1 or TRBD2 (5 bases each). Germline lookup yields CDR1 SEHNR and CDR2 FQNEAQ (reference sequence). This CDR3 is built from 13 residues. With 6 bases removed from V and 3 bases from J, the gap between germline ends came to 12 bases. CDR3 DNA sequence: TGTGCCAGCAGTCCGGGACCCCTCTACGAGCAGTACTTC. Translated: CASSPGPLYEQYF.

The rearrangement joins TRBV28 to TRBJ2-7, with D hard to call. Per germline, CDR1 MDHEN and CDR2 SYDVKM. The CDR3 covers 11 residues. V was clipped by 3 bases and J by 6 bases, with 6 bases between them. This CDR3 reads CASSFSREQYF. The CDR3 DNA reads as TGTGCCAGCAGTTTTTCTCGCGAGCAGTACTTC.

The chain combines TRBV9 with TRBJ2-7, with TRBD1 identical over 8 bases. Germline-derived CDR1 and CDR2 are SGDLS and YYNGEE. This CDR3 has 16 amino acids. Unmatched junction bases numbered 10, after V lost 4 bases and J lost 1 base. CDR3 loop: CASSKGSGTGSYEQYF. CDR3 in DNA: TGTGCCAGCAGCAAGGGATCCGGGACAGGATCCTACGAGCAGTACTTC.

The J gene is TRBJ2-5, the V gene TRBV27; no clear D gene. Between the trimmed V and J ends, which lost 5 bases and 2 bases, there was a span of 18 bases. The CDR3 is 16 residues long. Per the germline V gene, CDR1 is MNHEY and CDR2 is SMNVEV (reference sequence). The CDR3 DNA reads TGTGCCAGCAGTGCATCGGCAGGCCGTTGGCAAGAGACCCAGTACTTC. Protein product: CASSASAGRWQETQYF.

This chain joins TRBV13 and TRBJ2-7, with 7 positions matching TRBD2. Germline V gene data show CDR1 as PRHDT and CDR2 as FYEKMQ (reference sequence). Unmatched junction bases numbered 9, after V lost 5 bases and J lost 2 bases. The CDR3 covers 15 residues. The CDR3 nucleotides read TGTGCCAGCAGCACCAATGGCGGGGGTGCCTACGAGCAGTACTTC. Translating it yields CASSTNGGGAYEQYF.

This clonotype was detected only once. The chain couples TRBV5-1 to TRBJ2-7; no reliable D call. Per the germline V gene, CDR1 is SGHRS and CDR2 is YFSETQ. The CDR3 has 14 amino acids. V lost 5 bases, J lost 0 bases, and 12 bases lay in between. The CDR3 here is CASRRSTSSYEQYF. DNA of the CDR3: TGCGCCAGCAGGAGGTCTACAAGCTCCTACGAGCAGTACTTC.

This chain uses TRBV30 with TRBJ2-2; unclear D gene. Germline V gene lookup returns CDR1 GTSNPN and CDR2 SVGIG (reference sequence). CDR3 length equals 12 residues. Trimming pared 0 bases from V and 2 bases from J, leaving 1 base between. The CDR3 coding sequence is TGTGCCTGGAGTGTAAACACCGGGGAGCTGTTTTTT. It yields the protein CAWSVNTGELFF.